These 16 T cell receptor beta chains were all obtained from the same sample, sequenced in a study of untreated major depressive disorder. TCRdb keeps only in-frame clones here, not all; method: immunoSEQ multiplex PCR. The repertoire holds 20,000 to 25,000 clones, with roughly 90% as singletons. Sequenced material: CD4+ T cells from PBMCs. The receptors were gathered from a woman in her forties in good health.

The chain is built from TRBV27 and TRBJ2-1, with D perhaps given as TRBD1 or TRBD2 (5 bases each). CDR3 length equals 14 residues. From germline, CDR1 is MNHEY and CDR2 SMNVEV (reference sequence). The V end lost 8 bases, the J end lost 8 bases, and 19 bases lay between the germline ends. The CDR3 DNA reads TGTGCCAGCTCCGCCACGGGGCCTATCTATGAGCAGTTCTTC. This translates into CASSATGPIYEQFF.

The J gene is TRBJ1-2, the V gene TRBV27; 7 nucleotides line up with TRBD1. Per the germline V gene, CDR1 is MNHEY and CDR2 is SMNVEV (reference sequence). CDR3 size: 13 residues. Trimming removed 3 bases from V and 10 bases from J; junction bases left unmatched: 8. CDR3 in DNA: TGTGCCAGCAGTTTCTCCCAGGACAGGACCTACACCTTC. Residues: CASSFSQDRTYTF.

The J gene is TRBJ2-3, the V gene TRBV4-2; possibly TRBD2 for D (5 bases). The CDR3 spans 19 residues. Trimming took 0 bases from V and 1 from J, leaving 20 bases between them. CDR1 is LGHNA and CDR2 is YNFKEQ in the germline V gene. In DNA form, the CDR3 reads TGTGCCAGCAGCCAAGATTGGGTTGCGGCTGGAGGAGGCACAGATACGCAGTATTTT. Residues: CASSQDWVAAGGGTDTQYF.

The gene calls are TRBV11-2 and TRBJ1-2, with 7 bases that match TRBD1. The germline V gene has CDR1 SGHAT and CDR2 FQNNGV. The CDR3 runs to 15 residues. Losses at the gene ends were 7 bases for V and 6 bases for J; bases not matched to a gene: 14. The CDR3 region is CASNLGGGWMHGYTF. DNA for the CDR3: TGTGCCAGCAACCTAGGGGGCGGGTGGATGCATGGCTACACCTTC.

CDR3: CASIDSGRNNEQFF. For the CDR3, the DNA is TGTGCCAGCATTGACAGCGGGAGGAACAATGAGCAGTTCTTC. The V call is TRBV6-5, the J call TRBJ2-1, with TRBD2 matching 9 bases. CDR1 and CDR2 (germline): MNHEY, SVGAGI. The V gene end was trimmed by 7 bases and the J gene end by 5 bases; junction bases not matched to a gene: 6. The CDR3 is 14 amino acids.

This clone was recorded only once. The chain recombines TRBV7-3 with TRBJ2-1; no clear D. There are 15 residues in the CDR3. The germline gives CDR1 SGHTA, CDR2 FQGTGA. With 2 bases removed from V and 4 bases from J, the gap between germline ends came to 12 bases. This CDR3 is CASSLYPLGYNEQFF. CDR3 DNA sequence: TGTGCCAGCAGCTTATACCCCTTGGGGTACAATGAGCAGTTCTTC.

The V call is TRBV5-6, the J call TRBJ1-3; D possibly corresponds to TRBD1 (5 bases). Germline CDR1 SGHDT, CDR2 YYEEEE. CDR3 length: 19 residues. The V end lost 4 bases, the J end lost 0 bases, and 23 bases lay between the germline ends. For the CDR3, the DNA is TGTGCCAGCAGCCCCCCGAGGGACCGAAAGCTACTCTCTGGAAACACCATATATTTT. This gives the protein CASSPPRDRKLLSGNTIYF.

The gene calls are TRBV7-9 and TRBJ1-6; D might be TRBD1 (5 bases). The CDR3 loop spans 18 amino acids. Germline V gene data show CDR1 as SEHNR and CDR2 as FQNEAQ (reference sequence). The V end was cut by 5 bases, the J end by 1 base, with 18 bases between. The CDR3 loop reads CASSGAADLDSYNSPLHF. The CDR3 DNA is TGTGCCAGCAGCGGGGCCGCAGATTTGGATTCCTATAATTCACCCCTCCACTTT.

This sequence joins TRBV7-6 and TRBJ2-2; 9 nucleotides match TRBD1. Trimming took 7 bases from V and 4 from J; bases not matched to a gene: 13. The CDR3 has 17 residues. The germline V gene has CDR1 SGHVS and CDR2 FNYEAQ. The CDR3 DNA reads TGTGCCAGCACCGCCCTTCCGGGACAGGGCACCACCGGGGAGCTGTTTTTT. Translation: CASTALPGQGTTGELFF.

The chain links TRBV27 to TRBJ1-1, with TRBD1 matching over 9 bases. The germline gives CDR1 MNHEY, CDR2 SMNVEV (reference sequence). CDR3 length: 16 amino acids. After removal of 5 bases from V and 6 bases from J, the junction contained 13 bases not matched to a gene. The CDR3 region is CASSPRTGVERPEAFF. The CDR3 bases are TGTGCCAGCAGTCCTCGGACAGGGGTGGAGAGGCCTGAAGCTTTCTTT.

The chain uses TRBV5-6 and TRBJ2-7; D unclear. The CDR3 is made up of 16 amino acids. The ends were cut back, 4 bases at V and 5 bases at J, with 22 bases in the middle. Per germline, CDR1 SGHDT and CDR2 YYEEEE. Written as DNA, the CDR3 is TGTGCCAGCAGCCGCTGGGGTTGGGATAGGACCCACGAGCAGTACTTC. Protein product: CASSRWGWDRTHEQYF.

This clone has just one count. The V gene is TRBV5-1, the J gene TRBJ1-1; D perhaps matches TRBD1 (6 bases). The CDR3 contains 15 residues. Between the trimmed V and J ends, which lost 1 base and 3 bases, there was a span of 13 bases. CDR1 is SGHRS and CDR2 is YFSETQ in the germline V gene. The CDR3 loop is CASSLLGGRDTEAFF. The DNA for the CDR3 is TGCGCCAGCAGCTTGTTAGGGGGGAGGGACACTGAAGCTTTCTTT. Together with reference TRBV5-1 and TRBJ1-1, the CDR3 gives the full variable domain: KAGVTQTPRYLIKTRGQQVTLSCSPISGHRSVSWYQQTPGQGLQFLFEYFSETQRNKGNFPGRFSGRQFSNSRSEMNVSTLELGDSALYLCASSLLGGRDTEAFFGQGTRLTVV.

V usage is TRBV6-6 and J usage is TRBJ1-3; D is unresolved. Germline CDR1 is MNHNY and CDR2 is SVGAGI (reference sequence). The CDR3 runs to 16 residues. V was trimmed by 4 bases and J by 0 bases, leaving 13 bases between them. This CDR3 reads CASSLVQRNSGNTIYF. CDR3 bases: TGTGCCAGCAGTTTGGTCCAGAGAAACTCTGGAAACACCATATATTTT.

The J gene is TRBJ2-1, the V gene TRBV9; 8 bases map to TRBD1. CDR1 SGDLS and CDR2 YYNGEE come from the germline V gene. The V and J ends lost 6 bases and 2 bases, in that order; junction bases with no gene match: 7. CDR3 size: 15 residues. The CDR3 DNA reads as TGTGCCAGCAACACCCAGGGGGCTACCTACAATGAGCAGTTCTTC. This codes for CASNTQGATYNEQFF.

The chain employs TRBV5-1 and TRBJ2-3; a weak D match, TRBD2 (6 bases). The CDR3 is 16 amino acids. The germline V gene encodes CDR1 SGHRS and CDR2 YFSETQ. V was trimmed by 0 bases and J by 4 bases, leaving 15 bases between them. The CDR3 loop is CASSLGVTSQADTQYF. The CDR3 DNA sequence: TGCGCCAGCAGCTTGGGTGTGACTAGTCAAGCAGATACGCAGTATTTT.

The chain employs TRBV5-1 and TRBJ1-4; TRBD1 might be the D (5 bases). CDR1 SGHRS and CDR2 YFSETQ come from the germline V gene. This CDR3 is 16 amino acids long. V lost 0 bases to trimming and J lost 0 bases, with 9 bases between them. DNA for the CDR3: TGCGCCAGCAGCTTGGTACAGGCAGCAACTAATGAAAAACTGTTTTTT. Translated, it gives CASSLVQAATNEKLFF.